The rows below give T cell receptor beta chains drawn from one sample of a study of blood T cell repertoires in COVID-19. The method was immunoSEQ multiplex PCR; TCRdb's version includes in-frame clones alone and lacks a portion of them. This sample has around 180,000 clones, with approximately 85% found just once. The sequenced sample was peripheral blood. Receptor source: a man aged 60-69 years with acute or convalescent COVID-19. CDR3s include the opening cysteine and the closing phenylalanine or tryptophan. The order of the fields is V gene, CDR3 protein.

V: TRBV28
CDR3: CASSSSKGNTQYF

V: TRBV2
CDR3: CASSEYQGLAHNEQFF

V: TRBV28
CDR3: CASRTVQGSEAFF

V: TRBV5-5
CDR3: CASSLEQPYSNQPQHF

V: TRBV5-4
CDR3: CASRPPGLAGGEQYF

V: TRBV30
CDR3: CAEGARRGTNYGYTF

V: TRBV2
CDR3: CASSVEGQTGNTIYF

V: TRBV6-6
CDR3: CASSSRDRDNEKLFF

V: TRBV6-2/TRBV6-3
CDR3: CASSYLTSGTGGELFF

V: TRBV6-5
CDR3: CASTLIPSGPGELFF

V: TRBV27
CDR3: CASSLLSTDTQYF

V: TRBV5-8
CDR3: CASSLEGALNTQYF

V: TRBV19
CDR3: CASSIIVSSYNEQFF

V: TRBV2
CDR3: CATSPSGRPADTQYF

V: TRBV27
CDR3: CASSLTGKWSTNEKLFF

V: TRBV3-1/TRBV3-2
CDR3: CASSTDWLVEQYF

V: TRBV7-2
CDR3: CASSPGTGVGYTF

V: TRBV5-1
CDR3: CASSLAGDRGYGYTF

V: TRBV5-4
CDR3: CASTPSGTEIYGYTF

V: TRBV5-1
CDR3: CASSSSGSSYNEQFF

V: TRBV2
CDR3: CASKAGFGYTF

V: TRBV30
CDR3: CACTPGLVASYNEQFF

V: TRBV9
CDR3: CASSGGTTRSGNEQFF

V: TRBV19
CDR3: CASRYRGLKGNQPQHF

V: TRBV19
CDR3: CASSTAVAGKRYEQYF

V: TRBV28
CDR3: CASSLGQGVAEAFF

V: TRBV4-3
CDR3: CASSKGTGGFEAFF

V: TRBV5-6
CDR3: CASSLRTPGPSRDTF

V: TRBV5-1
CDR3: CASSLIVYGTGVLETQYF

V: TRBV11-2
CDR3: CASSRQGGNTEAFF

V: TRBV7-9
CDR3: CASSPGTGYEKLFF

V: TRBV28
CDR3: CASSSTGTGGMDEQFF

V: TRBV2
CDR3: CASSAGGFREQYF

V: TRBV27
CDR3: CASSYLAGSQTQYF

V: TRBV6-5
CDR3: CASHGGEHTEAFF

V: TRBV27
CDR3: CASSRRTGTGVQPQHF

V: TRBV19
CDR3: CASHAGQNLQSYYGYTF

V: TRBV6-7
CDR3: CALQGLGQPQHF

V: TRBV28
CDR3: CASSFEGVRDTQYF

V: TRBV20-1
CDR3: CSASPGQGVYEQYF

V: TRBV21-1
CDR3: CATYGGGVYEQYF

V: TRBV7-8
CDR3: CASSLGGGGNTIYF

V: TRBV28
CDR3: CASSYDRGPKNIQYF

V: TRBV4-1
CDR3: CASSRRGGTGVPEDGYTF

V: TRBV7-2
CDR3: CASSPTGNNQPQHF

V: TRBV9
CDR3: CASSVLGGNQPQHF